The clone carrying this T cell receptor (beta chain) has just a few counts. The data originate from a study of T-cell reconstitution after alpha-beta-depleted transplantation in children. From germline, CDR1 is SGDLS and CDR2 YYNGEE. Trimming cost V 0 bases and J 3 bases; bases outside gene matches: 5. The CDR3 runs to 16 residues. The library targeted TCRbeta and was prepared with unique molecular identifiers. Each CDR3 protein gets one entry after TCRdb re-called the PCR reads with MiXCR. The table lists more than 450,000 distinct CDR3 sequences, about 16% of them singletons. The receptor's source is a human donor who donated a stem cell graft to a child with acute lymphoblastic leukemia. The input for sequencing was PBMCs from the stem cell graft donor, taken from the stem cell graft. V and J are TRBV9 and TRBJ2-2, with TRBD1 matching over 7 bases. The CDR3 coding sequence is TGTGCCAGCAGCGTAGAAGGGGGCGCATACACCGGGGAGCTGTTTTTT. Its translation: CASSVEGGAYTGELFF. Based on the CDR3 plus reference TRBV9 and TRBJ2-2, the full variable domain is DSGVTQTPKHLITATGQRVTLRCSPRSGDLSVYWYQQSLDQGLQFLIQYYNGEERAKGNILERFSAQQFPDLHSELNLSSLELGDSALYFCASSVEGGAYTGELFFGEGSRLTVL.